This entry lists 11 T cell receptor beta chains sequenced from one sample in a study of T cell repertoires in cytomegalovirus infection. Each CDR3 protein is one row after TCRdb ran MiXCR on the reads. The sample yields roughly 310,000 distinct CDR3 sequences, about 17% seen once. The material sequenced was PBMCs. The receptors shown here come from a human donor in good health (CMV status not recorded). Some clones in this sample may be carry-over from other donors' samples.

The rearrangement joins TRBV4-1 to TRBJ1-3; D is ambiguous. The CDR3 has 17 amino acids. Germline CDR1 reads MGHRA; CDR2 reads YSYEKL. Trimming removed 3 bases at V and 0 bases at J, with 15 bases between. The CDR3 region has the DNA TGCGCCAGCAGCCATCCGGCGAGGGCCCTCTCTGGAAACACCATATATTTT. Amino acids: CASSHPARALSGNTIYF.

The gene calls are TRBV27 and TRBJ1-4, with D unresolved. CDR3 length equals 12 residues. V lost 5 bases and J 5 bases, leaving 6 bases between the germline ends. The V gene's germline CDR1 is MNHEY and CDR2 SMNVEV (reference sequence). The CDR3: CASSSRNEKLFF. CDR3 coding DNA: TGTGCCAGCAGTAGTAGAAATGAAAAACTGTTTTTT.

The V and J genes are TRBV13 and TRBJ2-5; D ambiguous. With 6 bases removed from V and 0 bases from J, the gap between germline ends came to 8 bases. Germline CDR1 is PRHDT and CDR2 is FYEKMQ (reference sequence). This CDR3 comprises 13 residues. The CDR3 loop reads CASSAGYQETQYF. The CDR3 region has the DNA TGTGCCAGCAGTGCCGGGTACCAAGAGACCCAGTACTTC. Complete variable domain (other parts from reference TRBV13 and TRBJ2-5): AAGVIQSPRHLIKEKRETATLKCYPIPRHDTVYWYQQGPGQDPQFLISFYEKMQSDKGSIPDRFSAQQFSDYHSELNMSSLELGDSALYFCASSAGYQETQYFGPGTRLLVL.

The J gene is TRBJ2-5, the V gene TRBV15; weak D call: TRBD2 (7 bases). The V end was cut by 7 bases, the J end by 3 bases, with 15 bases between. This CDR3 is 14 amino acids long. The V gene's germline CDR1 is LNHNV and CDR2 YYDKDF (reference sequence). In DNA form, the CDR3 reads TGTGCCACCAAGGGCGGGGGCCTGGAAGAGACCCAGTACTTC. Its translation is CATKGGGLEETQYF.

The chain is built from TRBV27 and TRBJ1-5; D perhaps matches TRBD1 (6 bases). There are 14 residues in the CDR3. The germline CDR1 and CDR2 sequences are MNHEY and SMNVEV (reference sequence). Trimming shortened V by 9 bases and J by 3 bases, and 15 bases separated the two germline ends. CDR3 nucleotides: TGTGCCAGTTCGGGAGGGACAAACAATCAGCCCCAGCATTTT. Its translation is CASSGGTNNQPQHF.

The gene calls are TRBV7-6 and TRBJ2-5, with 8 nucleotides matching TRBD1. Germline V gives CDR1 SGHVS, CDR2 FNYEAQ. The CDR3 loop spans 15 amino acids. The V gene end was trimmed by 0 bases and the J gene end by 3 bases; junction bases not matched to a gene: 3. CDR3 amino acids: CASSLATGEEETQYF. The CDR3, as DNA: TGTGCCAGCAGCTTAGCGACAGGGGAGGAAGAGACCCAGTACTTC.

This clonotype has just a few counts. This chain joins TRBV3-1 and TRBJ2-1; D not resolved. Germline CDR1 LGHDT, CDR2 YNNKEL (reference sequence). The CDR3 is 15 amino acids. V was trimmed by 0 bases and J by 8 bases, leaving 14 bases between them. CDR3 nucleotides: TGTGCCAGCAGCCAAGATTCACGCTCGGCCTATGAGCAGTTCTTC. This translates into CASSQDSRSAYEQFF.

Only a few counts were recorded for this clonotype. The V call is TRBV6-1, the J call TRBJ1-5, with a possible D match to TRBD1 (5 bases). The CDR3 spans 13 residues. The V gene lost 6 bases and the J gene lost 5 bases, with 11 bases spanning the gap. Germline CDR1 reads MNHNS; CDR2 reads SASEGT. CDR3 residues: CASSRDVDQPQHF. Here the CDR3 DNA reads TGTGCCAGCAGCCGGGACGTAGATCAGCCCCAGCATTTT.

This clonotype was detected a few times. This chain connects TRBV18 to TRBJ2-7; no clear D gene. This CDR3 contains 14 residues. Germline lookup yields CDR1 KGHSH and CDR2 LQKENI. Between the trimmed V and J ends, which lost 3 bases and 5 bases, there was a span of 14 bases. In DNA, the CDR3 is TGTGCCAGCTCACCCATCCAAGGAATGAACGAGCAGTACTTC. This encodes CASSPIQGMNEQYF.

In its sample, this clonotype was seen many times. V and J are TRBV7-9 and TRBJ1-6; 12 positions agree with TRBD1. Germline V CDR1 and CDR2: SEHNR, FQNEAQ (reference sequence). The CDR3 totals 20 residues. With V trimmed by 1 base and J by 0 bases, 7 bases remained unmatched. The CDR3 nucleotides read TGTGCCAGCAGCTTAGGAGGGACAGGGGGCCTAGCCTCCTATAATTCACCCCTCCACTTT. Translation gives CASSLGGTGGLASYNSPLHF.

This clonotype was picked up many times. The chain carries TRBV11-1 and TRBJ2-1; tentative D call: TRBD2 (5 bases). Germline V lookup: CDR1 SGHAT, CDR2 FQDESV (reference sequence). Trimming removed 8 bases from V and 0 bases from J, with 14 bases in between. This CDR3 has 15 residues. CDR3 DNA: TGTGCCAGCGGGTTCCTGGGGAGCTCCTACAATGAGCAGTTCTTC. Translated, it gives CASGFLGSSYNEQFF.